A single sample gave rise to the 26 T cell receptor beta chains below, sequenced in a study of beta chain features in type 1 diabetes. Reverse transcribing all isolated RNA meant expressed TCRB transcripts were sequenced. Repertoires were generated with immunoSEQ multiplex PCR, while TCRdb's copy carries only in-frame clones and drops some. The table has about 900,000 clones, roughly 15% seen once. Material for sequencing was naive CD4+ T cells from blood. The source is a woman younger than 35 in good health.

DNA of the CDR3: TGTGCCAGCAGCTTTTACAGGACAGGCTCCTACGAGCAGTACTTC. This translates into CASSFYRTGSYEQYF. The chain combines TRBV7-2 with TRBJ2-7, with 7 bases that match TRBD1. V lost 3 bases and J lost 0; bases outside the gene matches: 5. This CDR3 spans 15 amino acids. The V gene's germline CDR1 is SGHTA and CDR2 FQGNSA.

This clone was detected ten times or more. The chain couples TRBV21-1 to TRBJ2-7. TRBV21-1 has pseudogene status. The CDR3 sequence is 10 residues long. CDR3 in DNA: TGTGCCAGTCAAGCCTACGAGCAGTACTTC. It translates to CASQAYEQYF.

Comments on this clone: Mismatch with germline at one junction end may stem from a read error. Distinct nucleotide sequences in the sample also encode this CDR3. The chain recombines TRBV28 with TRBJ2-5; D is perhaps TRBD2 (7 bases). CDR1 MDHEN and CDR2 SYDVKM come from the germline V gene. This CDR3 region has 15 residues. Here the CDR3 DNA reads TGTGCCAGCAGTTTGAGGGGGAGGGCCATTGAGACCCAATACTTC. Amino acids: CASSLRGRAIETQYF.

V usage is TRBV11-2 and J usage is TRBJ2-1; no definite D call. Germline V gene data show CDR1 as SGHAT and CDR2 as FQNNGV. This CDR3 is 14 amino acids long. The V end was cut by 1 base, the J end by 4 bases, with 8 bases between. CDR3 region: CASSLAPTYNEQFF. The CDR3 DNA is TGTGCCAGCAGCTTAGCCCCGACATACAATGAGCAGTTCTTC.

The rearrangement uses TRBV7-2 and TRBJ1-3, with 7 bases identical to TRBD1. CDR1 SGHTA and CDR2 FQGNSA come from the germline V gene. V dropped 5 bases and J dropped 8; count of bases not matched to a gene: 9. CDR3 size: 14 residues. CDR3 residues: CASSKQQGPDTIYF. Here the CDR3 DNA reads TGTGCCAGCAGCAAACAACAGGGGCCGGACACCATATATTTT. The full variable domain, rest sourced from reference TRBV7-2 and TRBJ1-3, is GAGVSQSPSNKVTEKGKDVELRCDPISGHTALYWYRQSLGQGLEFLIYFQGNSAPDKSGLPSDRFSAERTGGSVSTLTIQRTQQEDSAVYLCASSKQQGPDTIYFGEGSWLTVV.

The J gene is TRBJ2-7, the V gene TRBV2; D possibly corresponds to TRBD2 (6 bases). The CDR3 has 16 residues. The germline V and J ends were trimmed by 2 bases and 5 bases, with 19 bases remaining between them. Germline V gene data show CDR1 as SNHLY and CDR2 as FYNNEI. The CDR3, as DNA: TGTGCCAGCAGTGAAACGAACGTGCGGGATCGCCACGAGCAGTACTTC. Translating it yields CASSETNVRDRHEQYF.

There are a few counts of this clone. CDR3 in DNA: TGCGCCAGCAGCCCGGGGACAGGGGGCCTGGAGCAGTACTTC. Its translation: CASSPGTGGLEQYF. J is TRBJ2-7 and V is TRBV5-1; 12 positions agree with TRBD1. The trim removed 4 bases at V and 7 bases at J, leaving 6 bases unmatched. Germline V gene data show CDR1 as SGHRS and CDR2 as YFSETQ. The CDR3 length is 14 residues.

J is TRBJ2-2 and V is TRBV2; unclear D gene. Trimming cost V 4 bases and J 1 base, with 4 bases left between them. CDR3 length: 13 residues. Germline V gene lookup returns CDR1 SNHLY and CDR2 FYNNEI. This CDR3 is CASSVQNTGELFF. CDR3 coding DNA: TGTGCCAGCAGTGTCCAGAACACCGGGGAGCTGTTTTTT.

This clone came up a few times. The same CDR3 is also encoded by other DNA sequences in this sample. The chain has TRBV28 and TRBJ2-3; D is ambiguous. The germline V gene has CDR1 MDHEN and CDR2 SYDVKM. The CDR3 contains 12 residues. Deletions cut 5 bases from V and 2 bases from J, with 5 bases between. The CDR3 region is CASSTNTDTQYF. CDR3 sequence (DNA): TGTGCCAGCAGTACAAACACAGATACGCAGTATTTT. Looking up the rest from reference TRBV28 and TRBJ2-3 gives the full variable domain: DVKVTQSSRYLVKRTGEKVFLECVQDMDHENMFWYRQDPGLGLRLIYFSYDVKMKEKGDIPEGYSVSREKKERFSLILESASTNQTSMYLCASSTNTDTQYFGPGTRLTVL.

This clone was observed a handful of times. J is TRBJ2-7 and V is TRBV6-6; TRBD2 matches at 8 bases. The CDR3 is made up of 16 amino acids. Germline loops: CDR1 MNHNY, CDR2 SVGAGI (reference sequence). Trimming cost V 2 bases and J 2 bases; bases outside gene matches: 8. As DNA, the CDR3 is TGTGCCAGCAGTTACGGCGATACTAGCGGTCCCTACGAGCAGTACTTC. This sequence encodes CASSYGDTSGPYEQYF.

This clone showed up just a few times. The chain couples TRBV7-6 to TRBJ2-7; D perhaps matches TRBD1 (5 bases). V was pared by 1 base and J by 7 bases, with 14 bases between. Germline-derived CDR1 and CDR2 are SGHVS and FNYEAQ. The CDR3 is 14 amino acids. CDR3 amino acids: CASSLGARQGEQYF. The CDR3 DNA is TGTGCCAGCAGCTTAGGAGCCCGTCAGGGAGAGCAGTACTTC.

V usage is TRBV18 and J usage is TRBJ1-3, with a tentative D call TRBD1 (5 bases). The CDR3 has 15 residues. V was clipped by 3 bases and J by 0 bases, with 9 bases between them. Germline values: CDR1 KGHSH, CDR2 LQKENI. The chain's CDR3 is CASSPGLTSGNTIYF. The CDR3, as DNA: TGTGCCAGCTCACCGGGACTCACCTCTGGAAACACCATATATTTT.

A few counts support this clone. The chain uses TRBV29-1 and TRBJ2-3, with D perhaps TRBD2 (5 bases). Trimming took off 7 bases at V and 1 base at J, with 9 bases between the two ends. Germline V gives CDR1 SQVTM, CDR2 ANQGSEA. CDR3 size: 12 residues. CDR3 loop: CSAHSGTDTQYF. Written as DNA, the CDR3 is TGCAGCGCTCATAGCGGCACAGATACGCAGTATTTT.

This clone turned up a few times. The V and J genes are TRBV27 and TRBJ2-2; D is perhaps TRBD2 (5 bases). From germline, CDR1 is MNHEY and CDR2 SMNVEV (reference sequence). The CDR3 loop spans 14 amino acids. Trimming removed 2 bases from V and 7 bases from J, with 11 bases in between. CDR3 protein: CASSLEGVGGELFF. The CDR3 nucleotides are TGTGCCAGCAGTTTAGAGGGTGTGGGCGGGGAGCTGTTTTTT.

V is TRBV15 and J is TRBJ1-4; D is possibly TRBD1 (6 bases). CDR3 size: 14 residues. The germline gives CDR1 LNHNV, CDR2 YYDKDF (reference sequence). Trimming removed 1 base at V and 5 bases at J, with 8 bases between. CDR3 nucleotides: TGTGCCACCAGCAGAGGGGACAAGAATGAAAAACTGTTTTTT. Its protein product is CATSRGDKNEKLFF.

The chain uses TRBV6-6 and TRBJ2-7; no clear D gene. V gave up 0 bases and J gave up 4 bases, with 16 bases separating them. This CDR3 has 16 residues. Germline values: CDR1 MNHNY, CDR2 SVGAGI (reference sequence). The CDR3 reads CASSYSTPLTQYEQYF. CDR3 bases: TGTGCCAGCAGTTACTCGACTCCCCTGACACAATACGAGCAGTACTTC.

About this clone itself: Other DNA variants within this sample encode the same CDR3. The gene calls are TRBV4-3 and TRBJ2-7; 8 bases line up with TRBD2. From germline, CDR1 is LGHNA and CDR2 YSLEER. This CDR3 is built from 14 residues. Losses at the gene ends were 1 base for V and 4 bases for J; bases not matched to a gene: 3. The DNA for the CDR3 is TGCGCCAGCAGCCAAGCGGGAGGGCCTTACGAGCAGTACTTC. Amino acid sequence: CASSQAGGPYEQYF.

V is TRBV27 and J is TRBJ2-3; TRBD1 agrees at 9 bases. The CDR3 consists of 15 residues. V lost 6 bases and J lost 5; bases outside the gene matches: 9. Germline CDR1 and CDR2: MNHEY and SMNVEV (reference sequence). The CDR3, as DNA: TGTGCCAGCAGAAACCGGGACAGGGTGGAAGATACGCAGTATTTT. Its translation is CASRNRDRVEDTQYF.

CDR3: CASSPSRGGSTDTQYF. The CDR3 nucleotides are TGTGCCAGCAGTCCTAGTCGCGGCGGAAGCACAGATACGCAGTATTTT. The chain employs TRBV13 and TRBJ2-3; no firm D call. Germline CDR1 reads PRHDT; CDR2 reads FYEKMQ (reference sequence). The length of the CDR3 is 16 residues. V was shortened by 6 bases and J by 0 bases, with 16 bases between the two germline ends.

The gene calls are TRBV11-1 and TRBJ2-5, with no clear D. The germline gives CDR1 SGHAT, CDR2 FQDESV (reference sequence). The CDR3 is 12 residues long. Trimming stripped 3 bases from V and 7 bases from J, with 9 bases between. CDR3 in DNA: TGTGCCAGCAGCTTCGATCGGGTGACCCAGTACTTC. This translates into CASSFDRVTQYF. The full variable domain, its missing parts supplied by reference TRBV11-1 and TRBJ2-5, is EAEVAQSPRYKITEKSQAVAFWCDPISGHATLYWYRQILGQGPELLVQFQDESVVDDSQLPKDRFSAERLKGVDSTLKIQPAELGDSAMYLCASSFDRVTQYFGPGTRLLVL.

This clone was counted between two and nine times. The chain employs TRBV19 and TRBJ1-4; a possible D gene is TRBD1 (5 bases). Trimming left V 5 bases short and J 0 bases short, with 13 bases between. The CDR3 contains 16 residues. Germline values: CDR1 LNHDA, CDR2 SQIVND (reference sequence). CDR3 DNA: TGTGCCAGTAGTGTGACAGACCATGCAACTAATGAAAAACTGTTTTTT. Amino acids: CASSVTDHATNEKLFF.

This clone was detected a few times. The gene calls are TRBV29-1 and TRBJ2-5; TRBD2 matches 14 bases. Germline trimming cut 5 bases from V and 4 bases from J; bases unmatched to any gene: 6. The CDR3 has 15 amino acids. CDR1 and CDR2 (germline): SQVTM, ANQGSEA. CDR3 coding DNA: TGCAGCGTTCCGGGACTAGCGGGAGCTGGAGAGACCCAGTACTTC. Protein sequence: CSVPGLAGAGETQYF. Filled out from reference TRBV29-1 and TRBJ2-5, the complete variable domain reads SAVISQKPSRDICQRGTSLTIQCQVDSQVTMMFWYRQQPGQSLTLIATANQGSEATYESGFVIDKFPISRPNLTFSTLTVSNMSPEDSSIYLCSVPGLAGAGETQYFGPGTRLLVL.

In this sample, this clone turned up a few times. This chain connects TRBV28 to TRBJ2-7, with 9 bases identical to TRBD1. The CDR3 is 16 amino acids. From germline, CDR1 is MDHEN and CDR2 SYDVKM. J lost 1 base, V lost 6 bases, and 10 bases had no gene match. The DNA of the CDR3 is TGTGCCAGCAGGGACCCCGGGACAGGGCCTTCCTACGAGCAGTACTTC. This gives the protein CASRDPGTGPSYEQYF.

CDR3 sequence reads: CASSPKAGWSDTQYF. In nucleotides, the CDR3 is TGTGCCAGCAGCCCTAAAGCGGGGTGGTCAGATACGCAGTATTTT. The chain is built from TRBV7-9 and TRBJ2-3, with 7 bases aligning to TRBD2. Germline assignment: CDR1 SEHNR and CDR2 FQNEAQ (reference sequence). V dropped 5 bases and J dropped 4; count of bases not matched to a gene: 9. The CDR3 is 15 amino acids.

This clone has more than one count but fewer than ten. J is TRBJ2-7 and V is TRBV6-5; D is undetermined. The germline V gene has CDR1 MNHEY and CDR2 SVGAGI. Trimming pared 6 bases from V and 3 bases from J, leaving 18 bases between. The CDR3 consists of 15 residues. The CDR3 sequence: CASSSGPGGVYEQYF. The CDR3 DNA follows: TGTGCCAGCAGCTCCGGGCCAGGTGGGGTCTACGAGCAGTACTTC.

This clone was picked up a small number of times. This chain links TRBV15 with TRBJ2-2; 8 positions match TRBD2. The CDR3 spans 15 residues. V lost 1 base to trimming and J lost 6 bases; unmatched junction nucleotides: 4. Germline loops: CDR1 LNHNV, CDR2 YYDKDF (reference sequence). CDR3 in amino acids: CATSRAGRGPGELFF. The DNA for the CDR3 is TGTGCCACCAGCAGAGCCGGGAGGGGTCCCGGGGAGCTGTTTTTT.